This passage covers 13 T cell receptor beta chains from one sample sequenced in a study of blood T cell repertoires in COVID-19. TCRdb's table, derived via immunoSEQ multiplex PCR, lists solely in-frame clones and lacks some. The sample shows 100,000 or so clones, around 91% of them seen only once. Sequences were obtained from peripheral blood. The receptors originated from a woman of 80 years or more with acute or convalescent COVID-19.

The rearrangement links TRBV10-2 to TRBJ2-7; 8 bases are a match to TRBD1. V shed 7 bases and J 6 bases; nucleotides not matched to a gene: 2. This CDR3 has 11 residues. Germline lookup yields CDR1 WSHSY and CDR2 SAAADI. In DNA form, the CDR3 reads TGCGCCAGCAAGGACAGGGCCGAGCAGTACTTC. It is translated as CASKDRAEQYF.

The chain is built from TRBV7-2 and TRBJ2-3; 12 positions match TRBD1. Trimming cost V 5 bases and J 4 bases; bases outside gene matches: 7. Germline V lookup: CDR1 SGHTA, CDR2 FQGNSA. The CDR3 has 16 amino acids. Written as DNA, the CDR3 is TGTGCCAGCAGCCTCCGGGACAGGGGGCTGCCAGATACGCAGTATTTT. Translation: CASSLRDRGLPDTQYF.

The rearrangement joins TRBV7-7 to TRBJ2-5; TRBD1 matches at 7 bases. This CDR3 comprises 15 residues. The V and J ends lost 5 bases and 5 bases, in that order; junction bases with no gene match: 11. Germline-derived CDR1 and CDR2 are SSHAT and FNYEAQ (reference sequence). The CDR3 nucleotides read TGTGCCAGCAGCCCCGCTCTCAGGGGGAAGGAGACCCAGTACTTC. Encoded protein: CASSPALRGKETQYF.

The chain joins TRBV27 to TRBJ1-2; possibly TRBD1 for D (6 bases). CDR1 MNHEY and CDR2 SMNVEV come from the germline V gene (reference sequence). The V end lost 4 bases, the J end lost 2 bases, and 11 bases lay between the germline ends. This CDR3 spans 14 amino acids. DNA of the CDR3: TGTGCCAGCAGTTCGGACAGACTAAACTATGGCTACACCTTC. Translating gives CASSSDRLNYGYTF.

The CDR3 loop is CASSLSGGSSYNEQFF. CDR3 in DNA: TGTGCCAGCAGCTTAAGCGGAGGGAGCTCCTACAATGAGCAGTTCTTC. The chain employs TRBV7-2 and TRBJ2-1, with D tentatively TRBD2 (6 bases). Trimming took 2 bases from V and 0 from J, leaving 11 bases between them. The V gene's germline CDR1 is SGHTA and CDR2 FQGNSA. This CDR3 comprises 16 residues.

The chain couples TRBV19 to TRBJ1-5; D ambiguous. Germline CDR1 LNHDA, CDR2 SQIVND (reference sequence). The CDR3 contains 14 residues. V lost 6 bases and J lost 6, with 15 bases in between. The DNA of the CDR3 is TGTGCCAGTAGCACCGGGCCCCGGGGTCAGCCCCAGCATTTT. Encoded protein: CASSTGPRGQPQHF.

In its sample, this clone was seen a few times. This chain links TRBV28 with TRBJ2-1; TRBD1 matches at 9 bases. The CDR3 contains 20 residues. Germline V CDR1 and CDR2: MDHEN, SYDVKM. V was clipped by 3 bases and J by 4 bases; unmatched bases: 19. The CDR3 coding sequence is TGTGCCAGCAGTTTTCAGGGACAGGGTAATCTTCGAGGTCTATACAATGAGCAGTTCTTC. It encodes CASSFQGQGNLRGLYNEQFF.

This clone showed up just a few times. V is TRBV28 and J is TRBJ1-1, with 7 bases lining up with TRBD1. This CDR3 is 15 amino acids long. The germline gives CDR1 MDHEN, CDR2 SYDVKM. V trimming: 3 bases; J trimming: 7 bases; junction bases outside the gene matches: 11. CDR3 coding DNA: TGTGCCAGCAGTTTCCGCGACAGGGCTCGACTTGAAGCTTTCTTT. Translated: CASSFRDRARLEAFF.

This chain links TRBV5-1 with TRBJ1-1, with D tentatively TRBD1 (5 bases). The CDR3 runs 14 residues. Deletions cut 0 bases from V and 4 bases from J, with 10 bases between. Germline CDR1 is SGHRS and CDR2 is YFSETQ. In DNA form, the CDR3 reads TGCGCCAGCAGCTTGGATGCAGGGCCCACTGAAGCTTTCTTT. This codes for CASSLDAGPTEAFF.

Only one count was recorded for this clone. This chain uses TRBV29-1 with TRBJ1-1; D might be TRBD1 (5 bases). CDR3 length: 16 residues. The germline V and J ends were trimmed by 5 bases and 4 bases, with 23 bases remaining between them. The germline V gene encodes CDR1 SQVTM and CDR2 ANQGSEA. The DNA of the CDR3 is TGCAGCGTTAAACCTGACGGGGGGTGGGTTGGCACTGAAGCTTTCTTT. This gives the protein CSVKPDGGWVGTEAFF.

This sequence joins TRBV18 and TRBJ1-3; D unresolved. The CDR3 extends over 15 amino acids. Germline CDR1 and CDR2: KGHSH and LQKENI. The V end was cut by 2 bases, the J end by 4 bases, with 12 bases between. The chain's CDR3 is CASSPNGRSGNTIYF. CDR3 DNA: TGTGCCAGCTCACCAAACGGGAGGTCCGGAAACACCATATATTTT. Full variable domain (outside the CDR3, taken from reference TRBV18 and TRBJ1-3): NAGVMQNPRHLVRRRGQEARLRCSPMKGHSHVYWYRQLPEEGLKFMVYLQKENIIDESGMPKERFSAEFPKEGPSILRIQQVVRGDSAAYFCASSPNGRSGNTIYFGEGSWLTVV.

V gene TRBV29-1 combines with J gene TRBJ1-1; D is ambiguous. This CDR3 has 11 residues. Trimming took 6 bases from V and 2 from J, leaving 7 bases between them. CDR1 is SQVTM and CDR2 is ANQGSEA in the germline V gene. For the CDR3, the DNA is TGCAGCGTCCGGGGTAACACTGAAGCTTTCTTT. It encodes CSVRGNTEAFF.

This clone is a singleton in its sample. V usage is TRBV12-5 and J usage is TRBJ1-2; D gene unclear. The CDR3 has 12 residues. V lost 0 bases, J lost 6 bases, and 5 bases lay in between. In germline, CDR1 is LGHNT, CDR2 FRNRAP. CDR3 nucleotides: TGTGCTAGTGGTTTGGTACTGAATGGCTACACCTTC. Amino acid sequence: CASGLVLNGYTF.